The rows below give T cell receptor beta chains drawn from one sample of a study of cytomegalovirus exposure and HLA in healthy donors. Measured with immunoSEQ multiplex PCR; TCRdb has only the in-frame clones, and not every one. This sample has 110,000 to 150,000 clones, with roughly 75% found just once. Sequenced sample: PBMCs. Receptors were obtained from a man aged 25 to 45 in good health and CMV-seronegative. Both conserved end residues are part of each CDR3. D genes are given only for firm matches. The listing skips clone size in some rows; elsewhere it reads once, few, many or a size class.

J	D	size	V	CDR3	DNA
TRBJ2-1	-	-	TRBV6-6	CASSYTSPDNEQFF	TGTGCCAGCAGTTACACTAGCCCCGACAATGAGCAGTTCTTC
TRBJ2-2	-	-	TRBV5-5	CASSGGRSDAENTGELFF	TGTGCCAGCAGCGGAGGACGGAGCGACGCAGAGAACACCGGGGAGCTGTTTTTT
TRBJ2-1	-	-	TRBV5-1	CASSLEGSGYNEQFF	TGCGCCAGCAGCTTGGAGGGTAGCGGATACAATGAGCAGTTCTTC
TRBJ2-6	-	-	TRBV5-1	CASSLVGDGANVLTF	TGCGCCAGCAGCTTGGTCGGGGATGGGGCCAACGTCCTGACTTTC
TRBJ2-1	TRBD2	-	TRBV7-9	CASSGLSGRRNEQFF	TGTGCCAGCAGCGGTCTTAGCGGGAGAAGAAATGAGCAGTTCTTC
TRBJ2-7	-	few	TRBV28	CASSFESGPQGEQYF	TGTGCCAGCAGTTTTGAGAGCGGGCCGCAAGGGGAGCAGTACTTC
TRBJ2-1	-	-	TRBV5-1	CASSSESGGGYNEQFF	TGCGCCAGCAGCTCGGAGTCGGGGGGCGGGTACAATGAGCAGTTCTTC
TRBJ2-2	TRBD2	-	TRBV4-1	CASSLRLAGGPFLAGELFF	TGCGCCAGCAGCTTGCGACTAGCGGGAGGGCCTTTTCTGGCCGGGGAGCTGTTTTTT
TRBJ2-1	-	-	TRBV9	CASSVGVSRSNEQFF	TGTGCCAGCAGCGTAGGTGTTAGCCGCTCCAATGAGCAGTTCTTC
TRBJ1-4	-	-	TRBV25-1	CASSEWWRGNEKLFF	TGTGCCAGCAGTGAATGGTGGCGGGGTAATGAAAAACTGTTTTTT
TRBJ2-2	-	once	TRBV7-4	CASSLAGNTGGLFF	TGTGCCAGCAGCTTGGCAGGGAACACCGGGGGGCTGTTTTTT
TRBJ2-7	TRBD1	-	TRBV7-2	CASSFGQGTYEQYF	TGTGCCAGCAGCTTCGGACAGGGGACCTACGAGCAGTACTTC
TRBJ1-6	TRBD1	-	TRBV2	CASRGQADSPLHF	TGTGCCAGCAGGGGACAGGCAGATTCACCCCTCCACTTT
TRBJ1-5	-	-	TRBV28	CASSLVYQGSNQPQHF	TGTGCCAGCAGCTTGGTTTACCAGGGGAGCAATCAGCCCCAGCATTTT
TRBJ2-1	TRBD1	-	TRBV5-1	CASSLAQDRGLQFF	TGCGCCAGCAGCTTGGCCCAGGACAGGGGGCTGCAGTTCTTC
TRBJ1-4	TRBD1	-	TRBV27	CASRDRGRDGEKLFF	TGTGCCAGCAGAGACAGGGGGCGGGACGGTGAAAAACTGTTTTTT
TRBJ1-5	TRBD1	-	TRBV12-5	CASGQGQGNQPQHF	TGTGCTAGTGGCCAGGGACAGGGTAATCAGCCCCAGCATTTT
TRBJ1-5	-	few	TRBV4-1	CASSLIQGSNQPQHF	TGCGCCAGCAGCCTAATACAGGGTAGCAATCAGCCCCAGCATTTT
TRBJ2-2	TRBD2	-	TRBV7-2	CASSLALLAGVTTGELFF	TGTGCCAGCAGCTTAGCCCTGTTAGCGGGAGTAACCACCGGGGAGCTGTTTTTT
TRBJ1-1	-	-	TRBV18	CASSQGAGMNTEAFF	TGTGCCAGCTCCCAAGGGGCAGGAATGAACACTGAAGCTTTCTTT
TRBJ2-7	TRBD2	once	TRBV5-1	CASKLASGRAYEQYF	TGCGCCAGCAAGTTAGCTAGCGGGAGGGCCTACGAGCAGTACTTC
TRBJ1-4	-	-	TRBV6-1	CASKGWRATNEKLFF	TGTGCCAGCAAGGGGTGGAGAGCAACTAATGAAAAACTGTTTTTT
TRBJ1-3	-	few	TRBV28	CASSLWAGTSGNTIYF	TGTGCCAGCAGTTTATGGGCAGGGACTTCGGGAAACACCATATATTTT
TRBJ2-6	-	-	TRBV6-4	CASSEGSSGANVLTF	TGTGCCAGCAGTGAAGGGAGCTCTGGGGCCAACGTCCTGACTTTC
TRBJ2-2	TRBD2	-	TRBV12-5	CASGSGLAGGAGELFF	TGTGCTAGTGGTTCGGGACTAGCGGGAGGGGCCGGGGAGCTGTTTTTT
TRBJ2-7	TRBD1	-	TRBV11-3	CASSSTGQSYEQYF	TGTGCCAGCAGCTCGACAGGGCAGTCCTACGAGCAGTACTTC
TRBJ2-1	-	-	TRBV28	CASRRAGSSYNEQFF	TGTGCCAGCAGAAGGGCGGGGAGCTCCTACAATGAGCAGTTCTTC
TRBJ2-7	-	few	TRBV10-3	CAITRQTLDEQYF	TGTGCCATCACGCGGCAGACTCTCGACGAGCAGTACTTC